Listed below are T cell receptor beta chains from one sample, sequenced in a study of identical twins. TCRdb re-derived calls from the 5' RACE reads in MiXCR, one entry per CDR3 protein. The table shows about 530,000 distinct CDR3 sequences, with about a fifth occurring only once. Separately, the same data were catalogued under a study of yellow fever vaccine responses in identical twins.

Sequencing was performed on CD4+ T cells sorted from blood. These receptors all stem from a young woman in good health. CDR3s leave out the opening cysteine and the closing phenylalanine or tryptophan. The D gene is left open where the match is weak.

.	TRBV10-3	10	TRBJ2-3	AISEGLDTQY
TRBD2	TRBV5-4	16	TRBJ2-2	ASSRLAGGQWVTGELF
.	TRBV12-3/TRBV12-4	12	TRBJ2-1	ASSPRQVYNEQF
.	TRBV15	13	TRBJ2-1	ATSSWEISYNEQF
TRBD2	TRBV5-6	12	TRBJ2-7	ASSLISGTTEQY
.	TRBV6-1	13	TRBJ1-4	ASSERGATNEKLF
.	TRBV7-2	13	TRBJ2-2	ASSLTGPYTGELF
.	TRBV3-1	12	TRBJ1-4	ASSQPPLGEKLF
.	TRBV28	12	TRBJ2-7	ASSLRRGAHEQY
.	TRBV6-4	12	TRBJ2-3	ASSDPTSADTQY
TRBD2	TRBV9	13	TRBJ2-1	ASSVPAGAYNEQF
TRBD2	TRBV6-1	12	TRBJ2-1	ASHTSGSRNEQF
.	TRBV7-6	13	TRBJ2-1	ASSLGDSYYNEQF
.	TRBV6-1	15	TRBJ2-5	ASSASFWGTPRETQY
TRBD2	TRBV19	13	TRBJ2-1	ASTQGLAGHNEQF
.	TRBV5-1	15	TRBJ2-6	ASSLNLDSSGANVLT
.	TRBV28	15	TRBJ2-1	ASSLSAGKGVYNEQF
TRBD2	TRBV29-1	12	TRBJ2-3	SAGGGGITDTQY
TRBD1	TRBV5-1	11	TRBJ2-3	ASGQGPTDTQY
.	TRBV25-1	12	TRBJ2-2	ASAGLANTGELF
.	TRBV6-1	11	TRBJ1-1	ASRRNPNTEAF
.	TRBV12-3/TRBV12-4	11	TRBJ2-3	ASSPGRRDTQY
TRBD2	TRBV12-3/TRBV12-4	14	TRBJ2-5	ASSSGTSGYPETQY
.	TRBV12-3/TRBV12-4	12	TRBJ2-7	ASSADTGNYEQY
.	TRBV11-2	12	TRBJ2-1	ASSWRDPLDGQF
TRBD2	TRBV20-1	13	TRBJ2-1	SAPLAGGAYNEQF
TRBD2	TRBV24-1	9	TRBJ2-1	ATSSGAGQF
.	TRBV5-1	13	TRBJ1-2	ASSLGGTEAYGYT
.	TRBV7-9	12	TRBJ1-2	ASSKTGQVYGYT
TRBD2	TRBV27	12	TRBJ2-3	ASWTSGSTDTQY
TRBD2	TRBV29-1	14	TRBJ2-1	SVGGLAGELGPEQF
TRBD2	TRBV29-1	10	TRBJ2-5	SALAGQETQY
TRBD2	TRBV12-3/TRBV12-4	12	TRBJ2-5	ASSLARGAETQY
.	TRBV12-3/TRBV12-4	15	TRBJ2-3	ASSFGTTDAVRDTQY
TRBD2	TRBV5-1	16	TRBJ2-3	ASSFSPPSGGDPDTQY
TRBD1	TRBV12-3/TRBV12-4	11	TRBJ1-2	ASSADRVYGYT
.	TRBV12-5	10	TRBJ1-5	ASGLGRGPQH
.	TRBV10-3	11	TRBJ2-3	AISAGTTDTQY
.	TRBV29-1	14	TRBJ2-6	SVAWTTSSGANVLT
.	TRBV20-1	11	TRBJ1-1	SASGQADTEAF
.	TRBV27	13	TRBJ1-1	ASSLSAGLNTEAF
.	TRBV6-1	11	TRBJ1-2	ASSAGQLYGYT
.	TRBV19	11	TRBJ2-5	ASSMSRSRAQY
.	TRBV27	13	TRBJ1-2	ASSLSWGTNYGYT
.	TRBV6-1	13	TRBJ2-2	ASTPQTVNTGELF
TRBD2	TRBV20-1	14	TRBJ2-3	SARVAGLAFQDTQY
.	TRBV25-1	14	TRBJ2-3	ASSEWRQDRTDTQY
.	TRBV29-1	11	TRBJ2-3	SVAGSGADTQY
TRBD1	TRBV4-1	12	TRBJ1-4	ASGGPGQGEKLF
.	TRBV5-1	12	TRBJ1-2	ASSLAGWSYGYT
TRBD2	TRBV7-2	13	TRBJ2-1	ASSSYGLAANEQF
TRBD1	TRBV29-1	12	TRBJ2-2	SIRTGVNTGELF
.	TRBV18	14	TRBJ1-5	ASSPPSGVSNQPQH
.	TRBV3-1	9	TRBJ1-1	ATSTSGETF
TRBD2	TRBV3-1	13	TRBJ2-3	ASSQTSGGADTQY
.	TRBV12-3/TRBV12-4	11	TRBJ2-2	ASRRMDPGELF
.	TRBV4-1	13	TRBJ1-2	ASSPGHLANYGYT